This TCR beta chain was sequenced for a study of graft-versus-host responses after intestinal transplantation. On the study more broadly: Anti-thymocyte globulin served as induction for all recipients, who then took tacrolimus and steroids for about three years.

Per germline, CDR1 SGHRS and CDR2 YFSETQ. The V end lost 4 bases, the J end lost 0 bases, and 8 bases lay between the germline ends. CDR3 length equals 14 residues. The table came from immunoSEQ multiplex PCR; TCRdb's copy has only in-frame clones and leaves some out. The data contain tens of thousands of clones, approximately 90% of them seen just once; the ten biggest clones take up roughly 2.8%. J is TRBJ2-4 and V is TRBV5-1; D call uncertain. This receptor was obtained from a human patient who received an intestinal transplant, so some T cells may come from the graft donor. The input for sequencing was PBMCs, taken about 120 days after intestinal transplantation. The CDR3 protein is CASSRSLAKNIQYF. CDR3 bases: TGCGCCAGCAGCCGGAGTTTAGCCAAAAACATTCAGTACTTC.